Below, one T cell receptor beta chain is given with its context. Using immunoSEQ multiplex PCR, the repertoire was profiled, and TCRdb retains in-frame clones only, with some absent. Here the sample spans roughly 50,000 clones, approximately 88% being singletons. The data stem from a study of OX40 agonist ivuxolimab in advanced cancers. The length of the CDR3 is 12 residues. Per the germline V gene, CDR1 is SGHRS and CDR2 is YFSETQ. The V gene lost 1 base and the J gene lost 8 bases, with 9 bases spanning the gap. The origin of this receptor is an adult with an advanced solid tumor such as melanoma, head and neck, liver or kidney cancer. The material sequenced was CD4+ or CD8+ T cells sorted from blood, taken in a trial of the OX40 agonist ivuxolimab. The gene calls are TRBV5-1 and TRBJ1-2; a possible D gene is TRBD1 (6 bases). This chain's CDR3 is CASSLTRGGYTF. DNA of the CDR3: TGCGCCAGCAGCTTGACCAGGGGAGGCTACACCTTC.